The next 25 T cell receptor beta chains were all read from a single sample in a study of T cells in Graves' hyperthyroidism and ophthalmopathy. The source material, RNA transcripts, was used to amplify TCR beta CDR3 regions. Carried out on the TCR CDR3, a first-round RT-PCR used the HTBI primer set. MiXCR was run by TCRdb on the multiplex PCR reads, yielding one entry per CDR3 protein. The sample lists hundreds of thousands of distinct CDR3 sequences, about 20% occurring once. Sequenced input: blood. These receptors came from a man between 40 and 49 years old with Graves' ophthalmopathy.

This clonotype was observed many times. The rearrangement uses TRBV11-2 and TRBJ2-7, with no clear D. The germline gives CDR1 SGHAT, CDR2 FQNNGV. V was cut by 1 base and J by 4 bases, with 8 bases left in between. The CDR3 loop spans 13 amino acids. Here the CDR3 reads CASSLGIEYEQYF. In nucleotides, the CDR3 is TGTGCCAGCAGCTTAGGCATAGAGTACGAGCAGTACTTC.

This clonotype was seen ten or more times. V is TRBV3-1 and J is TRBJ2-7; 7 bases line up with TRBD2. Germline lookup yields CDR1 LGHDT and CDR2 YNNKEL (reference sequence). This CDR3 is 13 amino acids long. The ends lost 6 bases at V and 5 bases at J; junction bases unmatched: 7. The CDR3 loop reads CASRWGGTDEQYF. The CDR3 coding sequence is TGTGCCAGCAGGTGGGGGGGGACTGACGAGCAGTACTTC.

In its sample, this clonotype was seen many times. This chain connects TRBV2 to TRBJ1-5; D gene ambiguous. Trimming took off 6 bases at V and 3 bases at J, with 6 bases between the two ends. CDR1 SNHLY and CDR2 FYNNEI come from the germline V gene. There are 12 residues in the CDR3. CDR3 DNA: TGTGCCAGCAGGGAAAACAATCAGCCCCAGCATTTT. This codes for CASRENNQPQHF.

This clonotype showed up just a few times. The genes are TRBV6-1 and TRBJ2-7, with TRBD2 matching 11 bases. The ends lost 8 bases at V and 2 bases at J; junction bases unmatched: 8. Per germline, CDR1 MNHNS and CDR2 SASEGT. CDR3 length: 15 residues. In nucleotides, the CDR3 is TGTGCCAGCCAATCTAGCGGGAGGACCCCCTACGAGCAGTACTTC. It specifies CASQSSGRTPYEQYF.

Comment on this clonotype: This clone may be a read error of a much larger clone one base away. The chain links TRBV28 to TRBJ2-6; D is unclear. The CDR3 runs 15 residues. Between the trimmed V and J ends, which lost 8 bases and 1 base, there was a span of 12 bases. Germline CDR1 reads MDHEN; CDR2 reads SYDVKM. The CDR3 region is CASHPSGSGANVLTF. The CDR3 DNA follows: TGTGCCAGCCACCCTTCAGGTTCTGGGGCCAACGTCCTGACTTTC.

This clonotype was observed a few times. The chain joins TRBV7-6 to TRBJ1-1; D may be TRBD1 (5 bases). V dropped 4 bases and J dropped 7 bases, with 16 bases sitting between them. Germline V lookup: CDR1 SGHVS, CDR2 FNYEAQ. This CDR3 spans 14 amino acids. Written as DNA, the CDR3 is TGTGCCAGCAGCTCAGCTCAGGGAATAGTTGAAGCTTTCTTT. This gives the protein CASSSAQGIVEAFF.

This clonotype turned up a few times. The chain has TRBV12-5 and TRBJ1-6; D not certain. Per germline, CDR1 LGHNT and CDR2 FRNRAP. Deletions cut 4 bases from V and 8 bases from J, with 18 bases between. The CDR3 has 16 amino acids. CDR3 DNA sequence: TGTGCTAGTGGTTCGCAAGCTCGGGCGGTTGATTCACCCCTCCACTTT. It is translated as CASGSQARAVDSPLHF. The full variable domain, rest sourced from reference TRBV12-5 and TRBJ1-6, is DARVTQTPRHKVTEMGQEVTMRCQPILGHNTVFWYRQTMMQGLELLAYFRNRAPLDDSGMPKDRFSAEMPDATLATLKIQPSEPRDSAVYFCASGSQARAVDSPLHFGNGTRLTVT.

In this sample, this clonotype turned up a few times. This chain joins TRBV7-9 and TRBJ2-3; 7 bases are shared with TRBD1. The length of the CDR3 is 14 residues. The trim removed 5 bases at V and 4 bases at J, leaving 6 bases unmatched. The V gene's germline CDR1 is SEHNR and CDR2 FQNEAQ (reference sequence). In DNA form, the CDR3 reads TGTGCCAGCAGCGGACAGGTTGGGGCAGATACGCAGTATTTT. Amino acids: CASSGQVGADTQYF. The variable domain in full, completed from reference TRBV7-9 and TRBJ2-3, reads DTGVSQNPRHKITKRGQNVTFRCDPISEHNRLYWYRQTLGQGPEFLTYFQNEAQLEKSRLLSDRFSAERPKGSFSTLEIQRTEQGDSAMYLCASSGQVGADTQYFGPGTRLTVL.

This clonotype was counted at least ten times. This CDR3 reads CASRGQGGMNTEAFF. As DNA, the CDR3 is TGCGCCAGCAGAGGACAAGGGGGAATGAACACTGAAGCTTTCTTT. The chain recombines TRBV5-1 with TRBJ1-1; the D gene is possibly TRBD1 (6 bases). The V end lost 5 bases, the J end lost 0 bases, and 14 bases lay between the germline ends. This CDR3 has 15 amino acids. CDR1 is SGHRS, CDR2 YFSETQ, per germline.

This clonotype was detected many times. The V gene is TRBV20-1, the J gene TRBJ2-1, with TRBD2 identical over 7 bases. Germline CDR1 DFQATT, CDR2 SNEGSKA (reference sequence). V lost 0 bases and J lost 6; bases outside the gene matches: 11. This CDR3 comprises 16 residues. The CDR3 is CSARDPRREDFNEQFF. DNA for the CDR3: TGCAGTGCTAGAGATCCTCGACGGGAGGATTTCAATGAGCAGTTCTTC.

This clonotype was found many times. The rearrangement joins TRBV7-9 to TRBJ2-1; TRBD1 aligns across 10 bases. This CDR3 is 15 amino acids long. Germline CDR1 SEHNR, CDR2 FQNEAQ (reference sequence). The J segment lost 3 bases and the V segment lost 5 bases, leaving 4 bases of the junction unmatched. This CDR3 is CASSRDRGDYNEQFF. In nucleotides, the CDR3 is TGTGCCAGCAGCCGGGACAGGGGCGACTACAATGAGCAGTTCTTC.

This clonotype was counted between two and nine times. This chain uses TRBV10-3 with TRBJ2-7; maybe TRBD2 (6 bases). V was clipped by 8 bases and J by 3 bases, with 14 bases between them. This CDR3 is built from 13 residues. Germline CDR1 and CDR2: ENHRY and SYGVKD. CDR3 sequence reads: CAIHGGLDYEQYF. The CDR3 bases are TGTGCCATCCACGGAGGGTTGGACTACGAGCAGTACTTC.

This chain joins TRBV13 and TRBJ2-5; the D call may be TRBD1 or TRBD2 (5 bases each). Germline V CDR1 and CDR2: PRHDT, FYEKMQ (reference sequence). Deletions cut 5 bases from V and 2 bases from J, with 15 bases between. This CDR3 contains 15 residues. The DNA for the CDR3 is TGTGCCAGCAGCACCACCGGGACGCCACAAGAGACCCAGTACTTC. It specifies CASSTTGTPQETQYF.

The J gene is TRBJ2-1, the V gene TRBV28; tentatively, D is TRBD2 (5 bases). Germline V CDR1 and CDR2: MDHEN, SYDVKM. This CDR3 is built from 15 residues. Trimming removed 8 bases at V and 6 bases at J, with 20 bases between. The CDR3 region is CASVLGGPRSNEQFF. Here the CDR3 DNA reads TGTGCCAGCGTACTCGGCGGGCCGAGGTCCAATGAGCAGTTCTTC.

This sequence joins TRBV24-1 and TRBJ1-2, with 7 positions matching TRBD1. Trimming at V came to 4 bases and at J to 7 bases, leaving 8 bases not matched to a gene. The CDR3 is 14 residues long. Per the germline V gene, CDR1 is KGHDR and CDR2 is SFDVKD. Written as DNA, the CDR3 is TGTGCCACCAGTGACCCCGGGACAGCGGCTGGCTACACCTTC. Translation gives CATSDPGTAAGYTF.

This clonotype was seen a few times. CDR3 nucleotide sequence: TGTGCCAGCAGCCCGGAAGTGGCAGATACGCAGTATTTT. This sequence encodes CASSPEVADTQYF. The J gene is TRBJ2-3, the V gene TRBV5-6; D call uncertain. V lost 4 bases, J lost 4 bases, and 10 bases lay in between. The CDR3 runs to 13 residues. Germline assignment: CDR1 SGHDT and CDR2 YYEEEE.

The CDR3 region is CSARDWGQSNEKLFF. The DNA for the CDR3 is TGCAGTGCTAGAGACTGGGGACAGTCTAATGAAAAACTGTTTTTT. J is TRBJ1-4 and V is TRBV20-1, with 7 bases aligning to TRBD1. Per germline, CDR1 DFQATT and CDR2 SNEGSKA (reference sequence). The CDR3 is made up of 15 amino acids. V lost 0 bases, J lost 3 bases, and 4 bases stayed unmatched.

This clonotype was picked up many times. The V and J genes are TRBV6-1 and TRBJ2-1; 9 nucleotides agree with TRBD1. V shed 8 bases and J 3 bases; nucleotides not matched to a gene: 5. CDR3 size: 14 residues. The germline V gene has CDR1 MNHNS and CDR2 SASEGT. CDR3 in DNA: TGTGCCAGCCGGGACAGGGCCAGCTACAATGAGCAGTTCTTC. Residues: CASRDRASYNEQFF.

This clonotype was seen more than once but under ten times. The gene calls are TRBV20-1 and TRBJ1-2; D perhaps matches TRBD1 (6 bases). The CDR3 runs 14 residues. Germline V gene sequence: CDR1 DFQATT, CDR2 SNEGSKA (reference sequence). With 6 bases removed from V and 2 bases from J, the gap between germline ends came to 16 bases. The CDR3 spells CSAGGGALNYGYTF. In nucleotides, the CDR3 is TGCAGTGCCGGGGGGGGGGCGCTCAACTATGGCTACACCTTC.

The CDR3, as DNA: TGCAGTGGGGCCGGCACTTCCTACGAGCAGTACTTC. Its translation: CSGAGTSYEQYF. V gene TRBV20-1 combines with J gene TRBJ2-7, with D uncertain. The CDR3 covers 12 residues. The V end lost 7 bases, the J end lost 1 base, and 11 bases lay between the germline ends. CDR1 is DFQATT and CDR2 is SNEGSKA in the germline V gene (reference sequence).

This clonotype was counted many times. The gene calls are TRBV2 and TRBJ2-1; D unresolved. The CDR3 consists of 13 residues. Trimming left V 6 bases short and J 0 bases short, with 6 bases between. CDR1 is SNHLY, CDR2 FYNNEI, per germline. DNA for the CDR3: TGTGCCAGCAGAAGGTCCTCCTACAATGAGCAGTTCTTC. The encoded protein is CASRRSSYNEQFF.

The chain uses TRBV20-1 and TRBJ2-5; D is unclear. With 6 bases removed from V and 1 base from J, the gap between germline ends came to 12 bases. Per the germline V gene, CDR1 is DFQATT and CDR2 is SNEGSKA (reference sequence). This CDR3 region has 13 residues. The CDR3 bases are TGCAGTGCGTCCCCGGGCATCCAAGAGACCCAGTACTTC. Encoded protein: CSASPGIQETQYF.

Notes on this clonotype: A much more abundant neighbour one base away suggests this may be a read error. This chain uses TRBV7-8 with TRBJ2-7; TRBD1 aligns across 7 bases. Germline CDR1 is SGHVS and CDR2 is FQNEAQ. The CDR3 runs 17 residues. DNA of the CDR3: TGTGCCAGCAGCTTAGGGGCACAGGGGCGAAGCTCCTACGAGCGGTACTTC. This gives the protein CASSLGAQGRSSYERYF.

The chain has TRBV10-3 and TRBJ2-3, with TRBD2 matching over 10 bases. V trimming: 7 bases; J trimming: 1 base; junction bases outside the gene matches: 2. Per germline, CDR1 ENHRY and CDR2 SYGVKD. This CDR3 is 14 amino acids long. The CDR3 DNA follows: TGTGCCATCACTAGCGGGAGCGGCACAGATACGCAGTATTTT. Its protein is CAITSGSGTDTQYF.

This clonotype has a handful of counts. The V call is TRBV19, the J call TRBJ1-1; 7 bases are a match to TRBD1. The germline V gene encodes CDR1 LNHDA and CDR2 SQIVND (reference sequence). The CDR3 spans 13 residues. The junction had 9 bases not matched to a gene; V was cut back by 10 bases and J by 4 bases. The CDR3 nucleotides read TGTGCCACCTTAGACAGGGCGGTCACTGAAGCTTTCTTT. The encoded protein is CATLDRAVTEAFF.